The entry that follows covers one TCR beta chain sequence. This clonotype was seen more than once but under ten times. The antigen it binds to is not known. Base qualities are not recorded, but no much larger clone differs from it by a single base. The germline V and J ends show losses of 5 bases and 4 bases respectively, and no gene match explains 13 bases of the junction. The CDR3 holds 17 amino acids from the cysteine to the phenylalanine. The retained sequence is limited to the CDR3, 51 bases, with the frame set at the first base. According to the germline V gene (reference sequence), CDR1 reads DFQATT and CDR2 reads SNEGSKA. These data come from a study of patients and donors after allogeneic stem cell transplantation (dated by TCRdb to the early 2020s). Receptors were amplified or captured by RT-PCR. Sequencing was carried out with a NextSeq 550. TCRdb passed the public sequencing reads through fastp at Q25 and MiXCR, retaining productive beta sequences. CDR3 protein sequences are deduplicated, and each keeps its most common genes and DNA. This sample holds roughly 880,000 distinct CDR3 sequences; about 20% were observed only once. The ten most abundant clones make up around 5.5% of the sample.

This receptor was obtained from a human donor who was either an allogeneic HSCT recipient or a stem cell or donor lymphocyte infusion donor (not recorded which). It is not recorded whose cells these are; they may come from a transplant donor. Sample: blood, either unsorted or a sorted T cell fraction (not recorded which). Recombination joined TRBV20-1 with TRBJ2-1; 11 central bases correspond to TRBD2. The CDR3 sequence is CSAQGTSGRQIYNEQFF. The DNA is as follows: TGCAGTGCTCAAGGGACTAGCGGCCGCCAGATTTACAATGAGCAGTTCTTC.